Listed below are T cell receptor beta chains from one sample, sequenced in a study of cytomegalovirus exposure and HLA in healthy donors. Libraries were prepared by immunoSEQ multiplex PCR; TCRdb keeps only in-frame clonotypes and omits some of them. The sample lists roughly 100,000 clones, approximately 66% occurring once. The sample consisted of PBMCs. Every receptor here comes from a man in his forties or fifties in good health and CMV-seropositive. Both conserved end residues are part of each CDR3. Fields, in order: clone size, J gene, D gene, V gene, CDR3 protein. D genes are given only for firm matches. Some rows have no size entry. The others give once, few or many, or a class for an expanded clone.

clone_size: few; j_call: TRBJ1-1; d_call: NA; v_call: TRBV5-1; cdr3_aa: CASSLSGMNTEAFF
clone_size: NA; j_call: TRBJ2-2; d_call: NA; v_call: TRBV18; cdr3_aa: CASSPTTTGRGTGELFF
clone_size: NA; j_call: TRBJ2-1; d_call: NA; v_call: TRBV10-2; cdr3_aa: CASSESTGPYYNEQFF
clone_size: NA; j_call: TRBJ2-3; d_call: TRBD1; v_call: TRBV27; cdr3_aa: CASRATGSTDTQYF
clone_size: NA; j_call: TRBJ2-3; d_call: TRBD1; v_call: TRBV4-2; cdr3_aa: CASSQGLGQGVDTQYF
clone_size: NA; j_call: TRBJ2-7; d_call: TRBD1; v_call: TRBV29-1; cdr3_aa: CSVGTGGNEQYF
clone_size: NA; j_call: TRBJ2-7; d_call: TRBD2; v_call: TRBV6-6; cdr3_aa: CASRLGTSPYEQYF
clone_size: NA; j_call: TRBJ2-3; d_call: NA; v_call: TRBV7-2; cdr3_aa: CASSLWLDTQYF
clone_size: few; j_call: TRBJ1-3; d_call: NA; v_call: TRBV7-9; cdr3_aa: CASSSEAGNTIYF
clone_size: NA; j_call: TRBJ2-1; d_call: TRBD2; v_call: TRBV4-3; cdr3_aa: CASSRRTSGEQFF
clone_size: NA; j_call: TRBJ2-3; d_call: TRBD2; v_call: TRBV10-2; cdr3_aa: CASSESGGLAGYTQYF
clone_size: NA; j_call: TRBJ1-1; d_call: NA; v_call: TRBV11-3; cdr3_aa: CASSLVRNTEAFF
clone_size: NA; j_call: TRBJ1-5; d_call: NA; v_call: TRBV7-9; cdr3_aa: CASSFSGNQPQHF
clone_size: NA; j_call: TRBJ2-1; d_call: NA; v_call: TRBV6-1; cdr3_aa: CASRGAGDWNEQFF
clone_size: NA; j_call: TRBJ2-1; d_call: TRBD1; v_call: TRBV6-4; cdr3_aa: CASSDGTGGDEQFF
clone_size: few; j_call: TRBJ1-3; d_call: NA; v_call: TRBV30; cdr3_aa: CAWSVAGGDGNTIYF
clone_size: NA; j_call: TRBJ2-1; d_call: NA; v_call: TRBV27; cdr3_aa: CASSSLLPDEQFF
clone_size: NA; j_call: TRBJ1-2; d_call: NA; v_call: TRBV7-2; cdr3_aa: CASSLDGESYTF
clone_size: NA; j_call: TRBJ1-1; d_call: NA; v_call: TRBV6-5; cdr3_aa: CASSPIGRIEAFF
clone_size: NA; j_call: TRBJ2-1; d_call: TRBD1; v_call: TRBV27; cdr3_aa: CASTALDRPGEQFF
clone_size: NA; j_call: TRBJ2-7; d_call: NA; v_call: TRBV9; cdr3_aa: CASSPPGLPYEQYF
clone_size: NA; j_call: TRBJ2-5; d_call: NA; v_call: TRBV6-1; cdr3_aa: CASSPDLLVRETQYF
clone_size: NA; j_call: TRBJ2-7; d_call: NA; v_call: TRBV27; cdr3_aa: CASSLSGLSNSYEQYF
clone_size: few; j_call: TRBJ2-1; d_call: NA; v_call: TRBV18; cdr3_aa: CASSPRAREDEQFF
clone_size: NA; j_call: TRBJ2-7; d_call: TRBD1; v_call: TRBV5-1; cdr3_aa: CASSFMGIAGTGIYEQYF
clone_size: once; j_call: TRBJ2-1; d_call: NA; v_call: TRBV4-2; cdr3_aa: CASSSRSYNEQFF
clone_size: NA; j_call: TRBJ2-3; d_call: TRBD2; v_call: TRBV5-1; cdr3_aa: CASSEAGVNTDTQYF
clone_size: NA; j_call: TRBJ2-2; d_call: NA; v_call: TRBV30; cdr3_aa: CAWLMTRRNTGELFF
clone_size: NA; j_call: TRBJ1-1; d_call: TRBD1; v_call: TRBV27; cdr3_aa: CASSSGQGAIGVRTFF
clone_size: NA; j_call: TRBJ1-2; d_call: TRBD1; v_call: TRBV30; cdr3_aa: CAWRPSPRDRGPGSGYTF
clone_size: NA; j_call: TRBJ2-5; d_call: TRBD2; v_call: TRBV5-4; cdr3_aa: CASSPGLAVETQYF
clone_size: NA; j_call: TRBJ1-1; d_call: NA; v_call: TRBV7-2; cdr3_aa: CASSLGDRMNTEAFF
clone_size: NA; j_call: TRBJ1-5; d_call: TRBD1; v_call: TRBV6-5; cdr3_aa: CASSYLGTGGYQPQHF
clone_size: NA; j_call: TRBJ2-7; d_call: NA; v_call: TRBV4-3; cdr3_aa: CASTTQGRSAYEQYF
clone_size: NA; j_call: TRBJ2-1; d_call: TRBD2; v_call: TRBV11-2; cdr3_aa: CASSSAGLAAPHEQFF
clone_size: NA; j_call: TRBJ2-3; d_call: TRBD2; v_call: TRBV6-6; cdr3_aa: CASRTGTSGMGDTQYF
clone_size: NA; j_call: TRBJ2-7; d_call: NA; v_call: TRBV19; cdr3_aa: CASSTDTSYEQYF
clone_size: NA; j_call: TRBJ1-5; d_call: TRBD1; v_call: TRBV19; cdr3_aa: CASTRTGDPFSNQPQHF
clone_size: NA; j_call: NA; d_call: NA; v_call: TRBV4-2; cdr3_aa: CASSTGTLSYEQYF
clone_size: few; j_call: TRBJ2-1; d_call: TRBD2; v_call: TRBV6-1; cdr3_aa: CASSELTSGSYNEQFF
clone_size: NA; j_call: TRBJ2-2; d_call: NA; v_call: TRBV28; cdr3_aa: CASIDVMGGRRTGELFF
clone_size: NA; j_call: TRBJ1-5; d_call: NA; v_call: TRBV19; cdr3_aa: CASSRRGGNQPQHF
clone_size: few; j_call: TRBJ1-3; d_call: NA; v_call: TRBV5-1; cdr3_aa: CASSLGSGAGGNTIYF
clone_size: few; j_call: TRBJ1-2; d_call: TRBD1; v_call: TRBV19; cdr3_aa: CASSFLTGPSYGYTF
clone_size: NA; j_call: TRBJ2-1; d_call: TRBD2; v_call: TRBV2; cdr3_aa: CASSERSGGSRSYNEQFF
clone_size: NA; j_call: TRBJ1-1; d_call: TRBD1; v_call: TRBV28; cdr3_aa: CASSLRTGDAFF
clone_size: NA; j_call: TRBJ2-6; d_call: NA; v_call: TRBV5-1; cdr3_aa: CASSGGRGSGANVLTF
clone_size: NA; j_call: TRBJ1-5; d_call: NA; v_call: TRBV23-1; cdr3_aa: CASITRGGRNQPQHF
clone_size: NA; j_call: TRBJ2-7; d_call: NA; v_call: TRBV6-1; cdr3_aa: CASSEVSGDEQYF
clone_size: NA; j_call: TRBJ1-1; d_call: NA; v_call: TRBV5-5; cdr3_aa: CASSRQDTEAFF
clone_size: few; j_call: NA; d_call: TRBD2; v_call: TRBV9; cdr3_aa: CASSVEGLAGGESYEQYF
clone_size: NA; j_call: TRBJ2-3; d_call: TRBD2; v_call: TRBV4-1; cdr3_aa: CASSRLAGTDTQYF